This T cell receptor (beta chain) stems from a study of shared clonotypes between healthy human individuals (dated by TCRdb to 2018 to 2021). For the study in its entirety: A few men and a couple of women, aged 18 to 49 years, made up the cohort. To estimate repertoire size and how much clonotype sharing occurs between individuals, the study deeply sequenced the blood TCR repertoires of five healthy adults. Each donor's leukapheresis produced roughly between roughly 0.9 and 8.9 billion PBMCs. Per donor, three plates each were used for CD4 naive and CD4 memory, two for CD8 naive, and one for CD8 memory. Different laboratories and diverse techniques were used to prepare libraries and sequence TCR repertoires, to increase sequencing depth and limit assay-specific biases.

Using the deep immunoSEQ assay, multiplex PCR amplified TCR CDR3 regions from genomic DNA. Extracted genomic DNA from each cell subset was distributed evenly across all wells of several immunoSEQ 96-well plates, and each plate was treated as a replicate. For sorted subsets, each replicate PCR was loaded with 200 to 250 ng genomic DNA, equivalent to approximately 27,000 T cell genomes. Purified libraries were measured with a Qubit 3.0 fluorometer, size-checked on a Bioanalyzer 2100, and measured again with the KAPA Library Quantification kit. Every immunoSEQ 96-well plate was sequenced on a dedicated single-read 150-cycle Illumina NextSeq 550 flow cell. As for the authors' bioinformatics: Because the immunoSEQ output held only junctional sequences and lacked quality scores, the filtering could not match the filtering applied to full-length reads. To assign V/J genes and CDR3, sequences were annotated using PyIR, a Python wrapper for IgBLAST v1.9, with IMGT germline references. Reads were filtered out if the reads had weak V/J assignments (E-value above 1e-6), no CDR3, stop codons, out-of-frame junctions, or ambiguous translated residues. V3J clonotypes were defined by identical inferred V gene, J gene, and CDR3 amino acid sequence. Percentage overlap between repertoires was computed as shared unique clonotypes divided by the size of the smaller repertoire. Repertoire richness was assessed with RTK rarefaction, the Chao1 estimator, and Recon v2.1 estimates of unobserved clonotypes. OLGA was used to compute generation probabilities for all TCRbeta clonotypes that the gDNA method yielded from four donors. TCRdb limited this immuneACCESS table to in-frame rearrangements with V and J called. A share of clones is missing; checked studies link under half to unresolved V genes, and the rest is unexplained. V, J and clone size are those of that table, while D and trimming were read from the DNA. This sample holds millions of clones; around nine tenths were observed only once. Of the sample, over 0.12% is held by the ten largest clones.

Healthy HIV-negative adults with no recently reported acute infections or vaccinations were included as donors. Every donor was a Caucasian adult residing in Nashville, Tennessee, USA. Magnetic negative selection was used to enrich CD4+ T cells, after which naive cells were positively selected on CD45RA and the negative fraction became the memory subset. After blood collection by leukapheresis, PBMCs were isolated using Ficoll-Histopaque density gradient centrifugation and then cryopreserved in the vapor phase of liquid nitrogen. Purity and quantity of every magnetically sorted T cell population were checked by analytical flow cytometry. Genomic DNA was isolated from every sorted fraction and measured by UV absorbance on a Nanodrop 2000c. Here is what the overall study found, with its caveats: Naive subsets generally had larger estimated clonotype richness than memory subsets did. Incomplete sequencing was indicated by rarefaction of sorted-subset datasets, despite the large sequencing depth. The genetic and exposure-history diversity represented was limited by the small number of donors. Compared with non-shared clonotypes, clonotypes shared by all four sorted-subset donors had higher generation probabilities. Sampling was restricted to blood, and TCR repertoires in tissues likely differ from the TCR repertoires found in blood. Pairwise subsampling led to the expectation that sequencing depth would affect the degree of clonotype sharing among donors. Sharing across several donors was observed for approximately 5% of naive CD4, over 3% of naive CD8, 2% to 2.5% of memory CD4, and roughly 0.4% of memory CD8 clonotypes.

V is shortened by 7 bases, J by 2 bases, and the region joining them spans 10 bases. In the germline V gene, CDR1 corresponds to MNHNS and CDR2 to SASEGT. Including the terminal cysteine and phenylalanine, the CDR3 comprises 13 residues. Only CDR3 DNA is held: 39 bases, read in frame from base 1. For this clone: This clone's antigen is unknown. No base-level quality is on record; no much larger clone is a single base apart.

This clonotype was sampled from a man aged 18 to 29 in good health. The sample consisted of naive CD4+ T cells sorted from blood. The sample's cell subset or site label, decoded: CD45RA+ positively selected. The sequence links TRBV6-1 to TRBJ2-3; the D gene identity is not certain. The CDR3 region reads CASMVSLTDTQYF. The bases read TGTGCCAGCATGGTGTCGCTCACAGATACGCAGTATTTT.